This TCR beta chain is drawn from a study of T cells after yellow fever vaccination. Template switching by 5'RACE produced TCR cDNA, adding a universal primer site and UMIs. TCRdb called the 5' RACE reads again in MiXCR, with one record for every CDR3 protein. The sample contains over 110,000 distinct CDR3 sequences, over 7% of which appear only once. Germline CDR1 is KGHSH and CDR2 is LQKENI. Germline trimming cut 6 bases from V and 0 bases from J; bases unmatched to any gene: 6. This CDR3 is 15 amino acids long. This clonotype was found many times. Specimen: CD4+ T cells sorted from PBMCs, collected 5 days after the yellow fever booster vaccination. This sequence was found in a man aged 25-45 years who received the YFV17D yellow fever vaccine. The rearrangement links TRBV18 to TRBJ2-3; 7 nucleotides match TRBD2. CDR3 region: CASSSSGMSTDTQYF. The CDR3 DNA reads as TGTGCCAGCTCCTCAAGCGGGATGAGCACAGATACGCAGTATTTT.